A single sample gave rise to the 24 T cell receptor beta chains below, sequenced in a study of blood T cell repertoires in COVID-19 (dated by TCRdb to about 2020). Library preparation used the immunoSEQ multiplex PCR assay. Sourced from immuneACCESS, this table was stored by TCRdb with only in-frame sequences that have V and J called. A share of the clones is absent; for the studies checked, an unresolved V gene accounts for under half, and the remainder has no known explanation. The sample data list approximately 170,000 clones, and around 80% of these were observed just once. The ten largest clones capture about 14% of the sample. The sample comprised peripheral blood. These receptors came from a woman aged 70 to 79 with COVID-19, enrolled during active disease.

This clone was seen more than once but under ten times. CDR3 bases: TGTGCCAGCAGTTACGGCGGAAGGTCGTGGGAGACCCAGTACTTC. Residues: CASSYGGRSWETQYF. The V gene is TRBV6-5, the J gene TRBJ2-5; D remains ambiguous. V lost 2 bases to trimming and J lost 5 bases, with 15 bases between them. Germline values: CDR1 MNHEY, CDR2 SVGAGI. This CDR3 spans 15 amino acids.

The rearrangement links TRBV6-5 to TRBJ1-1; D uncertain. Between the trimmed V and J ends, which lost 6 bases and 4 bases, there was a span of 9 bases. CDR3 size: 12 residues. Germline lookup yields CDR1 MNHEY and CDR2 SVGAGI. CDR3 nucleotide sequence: TGTGCCAGCAGAACTCGCACCACTGAAGCTTTCTTT. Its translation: CASRTRTTEAFF.

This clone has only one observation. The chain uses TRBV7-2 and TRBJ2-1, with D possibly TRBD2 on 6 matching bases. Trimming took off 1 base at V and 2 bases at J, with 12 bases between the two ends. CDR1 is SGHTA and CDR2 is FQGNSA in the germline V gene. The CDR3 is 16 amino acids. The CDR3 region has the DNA TGTGCCAGCAGCTTAGAAGGGGCTAGCGCCTACAATGAGCAGTTCTTC. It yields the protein CASSLEGASAYNEQFF.

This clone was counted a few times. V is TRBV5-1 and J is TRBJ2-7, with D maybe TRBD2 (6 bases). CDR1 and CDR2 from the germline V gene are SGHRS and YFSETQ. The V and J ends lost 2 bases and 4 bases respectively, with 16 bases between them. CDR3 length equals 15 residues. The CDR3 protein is CASSFNGDSGYEQYF. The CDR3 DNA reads TGCGCCAGCAGCTTTAACGGGGATAGCGGATACGAGCAGTACTTC.

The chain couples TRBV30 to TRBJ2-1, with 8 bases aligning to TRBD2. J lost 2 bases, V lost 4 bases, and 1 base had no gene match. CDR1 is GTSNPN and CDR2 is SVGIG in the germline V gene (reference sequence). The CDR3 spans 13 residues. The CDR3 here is CAWTGGAYNEQFF. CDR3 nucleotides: TGTGCCTGGACGGGAGGGGCCTACAATGAGCAGTTCTTC.

CDR3 coding DNA: TGTGCCAGCTCAGTCCAGGGATCCTACAATGAGCAGTTCTTC. Protein sequence: CASSVQGSYNEQFF. The V and J genes are TRBV18 and TRBJ2-1; weak D call: TRBD1 (5 bases). Germline V gene lookup returns CDR1 KGHSH and CDR2 LQKENI. CDR3 length: 14 residues. Deletions cut 5 bases from V and 1 base from J, with 9 bases between.

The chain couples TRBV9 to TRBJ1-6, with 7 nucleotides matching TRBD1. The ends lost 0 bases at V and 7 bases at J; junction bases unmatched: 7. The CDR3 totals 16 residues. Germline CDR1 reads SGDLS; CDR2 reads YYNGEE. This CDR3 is CASSVAMTGLNSPLHF. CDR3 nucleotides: TGTGCCAGCAGCGTAGCAATGACAGGGCTGAATTCACCCCTCCACTTT.

This chain's CDR3 is CASSLDQGDEQFF. CDR3 DNA sequence: TGTGCCAGCAGCTTAGATCAGGGCGATGAGCAGTTCTTC. This chain links TRBV11-3 with TRBJ2-1, with a tentative D call TRBD1 (5 bases). The CDR3 contains 13 residues. CDR1 is SGHNT, CDR2 YENEEA, per germline. V was pared by 0 bases and J by 8 bases, with 8 bases between.

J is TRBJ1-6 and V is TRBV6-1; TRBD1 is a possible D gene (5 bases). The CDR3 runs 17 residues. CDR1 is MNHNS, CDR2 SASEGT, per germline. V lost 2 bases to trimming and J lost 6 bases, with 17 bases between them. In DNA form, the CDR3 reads TGTGCCAGCAGTGAATTAATGGTGCAGGGCTTTAATTCACCCCTCCACTTT. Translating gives CASSELMVQGFNSPLHF.

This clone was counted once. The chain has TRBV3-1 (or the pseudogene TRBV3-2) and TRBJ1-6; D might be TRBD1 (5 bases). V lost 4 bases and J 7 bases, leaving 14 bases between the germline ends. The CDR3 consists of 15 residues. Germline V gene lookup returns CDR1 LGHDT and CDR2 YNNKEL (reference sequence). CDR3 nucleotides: TGTGCCAGCAGCCCAGGCGGGACGACAAATTCACCCCTCCACTTT. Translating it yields CASSPGGTTNSPLHF.

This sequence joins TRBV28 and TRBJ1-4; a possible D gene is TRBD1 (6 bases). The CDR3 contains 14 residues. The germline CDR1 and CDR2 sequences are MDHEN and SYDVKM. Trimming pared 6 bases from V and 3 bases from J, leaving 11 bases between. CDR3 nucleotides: TGTGCCAGCAGAACAGGGTTGGCTAATGAAAAACTGTTTTTT. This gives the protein CASRTGLANEKLFF.

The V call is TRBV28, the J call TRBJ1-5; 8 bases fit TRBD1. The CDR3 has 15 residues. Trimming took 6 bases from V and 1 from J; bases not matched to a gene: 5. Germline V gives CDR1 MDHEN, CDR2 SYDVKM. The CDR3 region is CASRPRGRSNQPQHF. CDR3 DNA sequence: TGTGCCAGCAGACCCAGGGGGCGAAGCAATCAGCCCCAGCATTTT.

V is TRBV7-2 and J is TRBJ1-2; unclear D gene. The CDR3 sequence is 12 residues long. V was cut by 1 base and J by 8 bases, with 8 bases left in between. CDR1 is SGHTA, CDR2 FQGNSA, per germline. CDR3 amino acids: CASSLVGRGYTF. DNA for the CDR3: TGTGCCAGCAGCTTAGTCGGGAGAGGCTACACCTTC.

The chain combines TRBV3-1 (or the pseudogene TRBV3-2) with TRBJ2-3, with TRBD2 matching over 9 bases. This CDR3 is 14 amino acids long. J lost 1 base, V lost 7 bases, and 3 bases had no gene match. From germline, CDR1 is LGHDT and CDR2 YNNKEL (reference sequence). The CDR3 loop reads CASNKRGGTDTQYF. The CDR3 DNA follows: TGTGCCAGCAACAAGCGGGGGGGCACAGATACGCAGTATTTT.

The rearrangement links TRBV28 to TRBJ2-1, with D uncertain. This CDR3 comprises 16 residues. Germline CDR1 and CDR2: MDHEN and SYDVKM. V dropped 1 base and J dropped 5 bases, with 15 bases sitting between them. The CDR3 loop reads CASSLSGVGFNNEQFF. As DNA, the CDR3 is TGTGCCAGCAGTTTATCTGGAGTTGGGTTTAACAATGAGCAGTTCTTC.

CDR3 DNA: TGTGCCAGCAGCCCCCCCACGAACACCGGGGAGCTGTTTTTT. Its translation: CASSPPTNTGELFF. V and J are TRBV5-6 and TRBJ2-2; D unclear. Between the trimmed V and J ends, which lost 4 bases and 0 bases, there was a span of 7 bases. Germline V lookup: CDR1 SGHDT, CDR2 YYEEEE. The CDR3 runs 14 residues.

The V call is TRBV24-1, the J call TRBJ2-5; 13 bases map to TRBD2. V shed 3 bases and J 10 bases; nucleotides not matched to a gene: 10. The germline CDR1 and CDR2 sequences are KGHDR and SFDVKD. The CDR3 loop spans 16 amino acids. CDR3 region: CATSDGRLAGGTGQYF. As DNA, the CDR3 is TGTGCCACCAGTGATGGTCGACTAGCGGGAGGAACAGGCCAGTACTTC.

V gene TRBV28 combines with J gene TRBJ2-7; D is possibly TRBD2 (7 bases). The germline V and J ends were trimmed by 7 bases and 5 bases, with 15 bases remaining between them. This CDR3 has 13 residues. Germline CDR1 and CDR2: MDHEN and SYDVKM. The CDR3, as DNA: TGTGCCAGCACTGGGGGGGCGCTTAACGAGCAGTACTTC. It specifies CASTGGALNEQYF.

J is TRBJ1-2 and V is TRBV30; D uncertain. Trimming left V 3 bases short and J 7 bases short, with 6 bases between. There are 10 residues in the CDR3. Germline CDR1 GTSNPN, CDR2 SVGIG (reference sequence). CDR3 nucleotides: TGTGCCTGGAGGGCAGGTGGCTACACCTTC. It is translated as CAWRAGGYTF.

This CDR3 reads CATSRGRGAGEDEQFF. CDR3 in DNA: TGTGCCACCAGCAGAGGACGCGGAGCGGGAGAGGATGAGCAGTTCTTC. The chain carries TRBV15 and TRBJ2-1, with TRBD2 matching over 8 bases. The J segment lost 8 bases and the V segment lost 1 base, leaving 10 bases of the junction unmatched. This CDR3 is built from 16 residues. Germline V gene lookup returns CDR1 LNHNV and CDR2 YYDKDF (reference sequence). The variable domain in full, with the rest retrieved from reference TRBV15 and TRBJ2-1, is DAMVIQNPRYQVTQFGKPVTLSCSQTLNHNVMYWYQQKSSQAPKLLFHYYDKDFNNEADTPDNFQSRRPNTSFCFLDIRSPGLGDTAMYLCATSRGRGAGEDEQFFGPGTRLTVL.

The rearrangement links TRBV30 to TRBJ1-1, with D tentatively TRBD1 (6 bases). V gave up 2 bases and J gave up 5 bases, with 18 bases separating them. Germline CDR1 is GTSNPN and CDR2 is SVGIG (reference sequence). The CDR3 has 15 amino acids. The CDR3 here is CAWSSEKGGWTEAFF. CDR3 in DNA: TGTGCCTGGAGTTCGGAGAAGGGGGGGTGGACTGAAGCTTTCTTT.

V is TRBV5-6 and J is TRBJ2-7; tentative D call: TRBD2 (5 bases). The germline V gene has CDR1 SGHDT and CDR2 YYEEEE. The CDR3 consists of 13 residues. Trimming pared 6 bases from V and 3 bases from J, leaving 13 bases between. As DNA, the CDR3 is TGTGCCAGCACCACGGGAACTAGCTACGAGCAGTACTTC. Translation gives CASTTGTSYEQYF. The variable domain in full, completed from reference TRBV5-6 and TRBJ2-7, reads DAGVTQSPTHLIKTRGQQVTLRCSPKSGHDTVSWYQQALGQGPQFIFQYYEEEERQRGNFPDRFSGHQFPNYSSELNVNALLLGDSALYLCASTTGTSYEQYFGPGTRLTVT.

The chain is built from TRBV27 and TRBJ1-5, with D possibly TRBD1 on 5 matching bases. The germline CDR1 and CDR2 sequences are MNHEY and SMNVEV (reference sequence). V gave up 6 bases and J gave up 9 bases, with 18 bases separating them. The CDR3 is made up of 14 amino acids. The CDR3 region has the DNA TGTGCCAGCAGACCCGGACAAATTATCGCGCCCCAGCATTTT. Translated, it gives CASRPGQIIAPQHF.

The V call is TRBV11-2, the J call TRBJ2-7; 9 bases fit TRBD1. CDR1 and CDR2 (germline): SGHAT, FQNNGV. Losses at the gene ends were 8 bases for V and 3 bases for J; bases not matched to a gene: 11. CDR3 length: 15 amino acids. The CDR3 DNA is TGTGCCAGCGGCAAGGGGACAGGGAGGAGCTACGAGCAGTACGTC. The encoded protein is CASGKGTGRSYEQYV.